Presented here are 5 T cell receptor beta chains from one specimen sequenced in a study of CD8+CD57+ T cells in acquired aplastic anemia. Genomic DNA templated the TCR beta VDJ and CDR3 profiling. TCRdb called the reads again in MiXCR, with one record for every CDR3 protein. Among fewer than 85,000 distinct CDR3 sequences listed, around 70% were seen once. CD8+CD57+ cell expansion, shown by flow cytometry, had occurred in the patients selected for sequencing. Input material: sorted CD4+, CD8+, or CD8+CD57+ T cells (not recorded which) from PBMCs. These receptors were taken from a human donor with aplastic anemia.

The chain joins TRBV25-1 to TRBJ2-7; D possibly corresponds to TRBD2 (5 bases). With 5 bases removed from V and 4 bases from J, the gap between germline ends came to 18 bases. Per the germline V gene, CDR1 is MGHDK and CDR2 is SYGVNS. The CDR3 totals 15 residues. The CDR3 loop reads CASSPSDWAAYEQYF. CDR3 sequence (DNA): TGTGCCAGCAGTCCCTCGGACTGGGCCGCATACGAGCAGTACTTC.

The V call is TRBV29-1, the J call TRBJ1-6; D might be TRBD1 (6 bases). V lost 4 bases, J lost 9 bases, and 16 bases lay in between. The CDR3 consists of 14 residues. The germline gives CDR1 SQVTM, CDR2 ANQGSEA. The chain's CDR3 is CSVGYGGKGSPLHF. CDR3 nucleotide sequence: TGCAGCGTTGGATACGGGGGCAAGGGTTCACCCCTCCACTTT.

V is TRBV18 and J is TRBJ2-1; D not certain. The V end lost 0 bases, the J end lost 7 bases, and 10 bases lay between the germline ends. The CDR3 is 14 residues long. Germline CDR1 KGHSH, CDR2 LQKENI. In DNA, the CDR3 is TGTGCCAGCTCACCACCGGCAGATCGGAATGAGCAGTTCTTC. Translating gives CASSPPADRNEQFF.

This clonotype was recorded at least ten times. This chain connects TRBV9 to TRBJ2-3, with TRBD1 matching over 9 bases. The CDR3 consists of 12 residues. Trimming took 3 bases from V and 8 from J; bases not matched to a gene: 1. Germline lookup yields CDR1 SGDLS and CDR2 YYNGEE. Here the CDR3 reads CASSGQGVTQYF. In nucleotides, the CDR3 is TGTGCCAGCAGCGGACAGGGGGTTACGCAGTATTTT.

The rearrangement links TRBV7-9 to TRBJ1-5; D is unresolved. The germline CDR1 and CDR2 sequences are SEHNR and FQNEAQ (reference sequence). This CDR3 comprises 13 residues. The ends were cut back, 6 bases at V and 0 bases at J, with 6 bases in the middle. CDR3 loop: CASSSGSNQPQHF. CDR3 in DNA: TGTGCCAGCAGTTCTGGTAGCAATCAGCCCCAGCATTTT. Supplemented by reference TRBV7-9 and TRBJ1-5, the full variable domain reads DTGVSQNPRHKITKRGQNVTFRCDPISEHNRLYWYRQTLGQGPEFLTYFQNEAQLEKSRLLSDRFSAERPKGSFSTLEIQRTEQGDSAMYLCASSSGSNQPQHFGDGTRLSIL.